The 2 T cell receptor beta chains listed next were all sequenced from one sample in a study of PD-L1 blockade in urothelial cancer. Assay: immunoSEQ multiplex PCR; the TCRdb copy retains only in-frame clones and omits some. The data contain around 100,000 clones, nearly 90% of them singletons. As to time point: pretreatment peripheral blood. This specimen consisted of PBMCs, obtained around atezolizumab (anti-PD-L1) treatment. The receptors originated from a man aged 60 to 69 with urothelial cancer.

The V call is TRBV5-1, the J call TRBJ1-2; 11 bases align to TRBD1. Per germline, CDR1 SGHRS and CDR2 YFSETQ. The CDR3 is 13 residues long. With 4 bases clipped from V and 8 bases from J, the junction kept 4 bases outside the gene matches. The CDR3 sequence is CASSQDRGQGYTF. In DNA, the CDR3 is TGCGCCAGCAGCCAGGACAGGGGGCAAGGCTACACCTTC.

The chain employs TRBV30 and TRBJ2-5; weak D call: TRBD2 (6 bases). The germline gives CDR1 GTSNPN, CDR2 SVGIG (reference sequence). The CDR3 is 14 amino acids. V was pared by 0 bases and J by 3 bases, with 11 bases between. Here the CDR3 reads CAWSVGSSEETQYF. In DNA form, the CDR3 reads TGTGCCTGGAGTGTAGGGTCTAGCGAAGAGACCCAGTACTTC.